These 28 T cell receptor beta chains came from one sample sequenced in a study of post-analysis software for immune sequencing data. These TCRs are of unknown antigen specificity. TCR beta cDNA libraries had unique molecular identifiers. MiXCR, applied by TCRdb to the PCR reads, yields one record per CDR3 protein. The repertoire holds 700,000 to 800,000 distinct CDR3 sequences, with roughly 29% as singletons. Findings of the study overall: TRBV5-6, TRBV5-1 and TRBV20-1 belonged to a set of about five TRBV segments that were more frequent in patients than controls.

The sequenced sample consisted of blood. All receptors derive from a girl aged 10-17 years with multiple sclerosis.

The V gene is TRBV6-5, the J gene TRBJ2-5; D may match TRBD1 or TRBD2 (5 bases each). Germline CDR1 MNHEY, CDR2 SVGAGI. Trimming took off 6 bases at V and 5 bases at J, with 19 bases between the two ends. The CDR3 length is 15 residues. The CDR3 sequence: CASSRDPTRWETQYF. CDR3 sequence (DNA): TGTGCCAGCAGCCGGGACCCTACACGGTGGGAGACCCAGTACTTC.

The chain joins TRBV4-1 to TRBJ1-1; TRBD1 is a possible D gene (6 bases). CDR3 length: 15 residues. V lost 3 bases, J lost 0 bases, and 11 bases lay in between. Germline CDR1 reads MGHRA; CDR2 reads YSYEKL. CDR3 in amino acids: CASSHTWGLNTEAFF. The CDR3 DNA follows: TGCGCCAGCAGCCATACCTGGGGGCTGAACACTGAAGCTTTCTTT.

The V call is TRBV6-5, the J call TRBJ2-5; D possibly corresponds to TRBD2 (5 bases). With the DNA end fitting TRBJ2-7 better, the J assignment may be wrong. Germline values: CDR1 MNHEY, CDR2 SVGAGI. The CDR3 consists of 14 residues. The CDR3 loop is CASTPSRTRYEQYF. DNA for the CDR3: TGTGCCAGCACACCTAGCAGGACTCGGTACGAGCAGTACTTC.

This rearrangement joins TRBV6-1 to TRBJ1-6; D unresolved. The germline V and J ends were trimmed by 0 bases and 10 bases, with 4 bases remaining between them. The CDR3 runs to 12 residues. Germline CDR1 is MNHNS and CDR2 is SASEGT. CDR3 coding DNA: TGTGCCAGCAGTGAAGCGACGTCACCCCTCCACTTT. As protein: CASSEATSPLHF.

The chain links TRBV6-1 to TRBJ2-5; D may be TRBD2 (6 bases). The ends were cut back, 7 bases at V and 4 bases at J, with 22 bases in the middle. The germline V gene has CDR1 MNHNS and CDR2 SASEGT. This CDR3 comprises 16 residues. CDR3 nucleotides: TGTGCCAGCACTCCCACCGGCGGGGCACGGAGAGAGACCCAGTACTTC. Amino acids: CASTPTGGARRETQYF.

The chain links TRBV6-4 to TRBJ1-5, with D tentatively TRBD1 (6 bases). Germline V gene data show CDR1 as MRHNA and CDR2 as SNTAGT. Trimming stripped 6 bases from V and 6 bases from J, with 18 bases between. This CDR3 contains 15 residues. CDR3 in DNA: TGTGCCAGCAGCCCGACGGACAGAGGGGGTCAGCCCCAGCATTTT. It translates to CASSPTDRGGQPQHF.

This clonotype appeared a few times. The rearrangement links TRBV24-1 to TRBJ2-5; the D gene is possibly TRBD2 (5 bases). Germline CDR1 and CDR2: KGHDR and SFDVKD. V lost 5 bases to trimming and J lost 3 bases, with 18 bases between them. The CDR3 extends over 16 amino acids. The CDR3 DNA is TGTGCCACCAGTGTCCACAACCCCGGGGTTGAAGAGACCCAGTACTTC. Translated: CATSVHNPGVEETQYF.

This rearrangement joins TRBV20-1 to TRBJ2-1; D is unclear. Germline V gives CDR1 DFQATT, CDR2 SNEGSKA (reference sequence). V dropped 5 bases and J dropped 9 bases, with 14 bases sitting between them. The CDR3 totals 12 residues. CDR3 DNA: TGCAGTGCTTCAAGACCAGTGGGTGAGCAGTTCTTC. The encoded protein is CSASRPVGEQFF.

This clonotype was counted between two and nine times. V gene TRBV10-3 combines with J gene TRBJ1-5; TRBD1 matches at 9 bases. The CDR3 spans 17 residues. V was pared by 6 bases and J by 0 bases, with 9 bases of the junction left unmatched. The V gene's germline CDR1 is ENHRY and CDR2 SYGVKD. The CDR3 DNA reads TGTGCCATCAGCCCCGGGACAGGGTCACATAGCAATCAGCCCCAGCATTTT. Its translation is CAISPGTGSHSNQPQHF.

In DNA, the CDR3 is TGTGCCAGCAGCTTAGCTCTTCCGCAGTACAATGAGCAGTTCTTC. It is translated as CASSLALPQYNEQFF. The chain links TRBV7-9 to TRBJ2-1; D is unclear. Trimming removed 0 bases at V and 4 bases at J, with 10 bases between. Germline V gene data show CDR1 as SEHNR and CDR2 as FQNEAQ (reference sequence). The CDR3 contains 15 residues.

The rearrangement joins TRBV10-3 to TRBJ2-5; D unresolved. CDR1 and CDR2 from the germline V gene are ENHRY and SYGVKD. The CDR3 runs to 13 residues. V was pared by 8 bases and J by 0 bases, with 10 bases between. DNA of the CDR3: TGTGCCATCGGTGCTCGGTACCAAGAGACCCAGTACTTC. Its protein product is CAIGARYQETQYF.

The chain carries TRBV5-4 and TRBJ2-7; D is undetermined. Germline V lookup: CDR1 SGHNT, CDR2 YYREEE (reference sequence). This CDR3 is built from 14 residues. With 2 bases removed from V and 5 bases from J, the gap between germline ends came to 14 bases. CDR3 protein: CASSFHTLKNEQYF. CDR3 nucleotide sequence: TGTGCCAGCAGCTTCCACACCTTGAAGAACGAGCAGTACTTC.

The V gene is TRBV3-1, the J gene TRBJ1-5; D not resolved. Germline loops: CDR1 LGHDT, CDR2 YNNKEL (reference sequence). The V and J ends lost 2 bases and 5 bases respectively, with 4 bases between them. The CDR3 covers 12 residues. CDR3 protein: CASSQPDQPQHF. CDR3 nucleotide sequence: TGTGCCAGCAGCCAACCAGATCAGCCCCAGCATTTT.

This clonotype was counted between two and nine times. The chain links TRBV6-1 to TRBJ2-1, with 13 bases matching TRBD2. With 5 bases clipped from V and 7 bases from J, the junction kept 17 bases outside the gene matches. In germline, CDR1 is MNHNS, CDR2 SASEGT. The CDR3 is made up of 19 amino acids. CDR3 amino acids: CASSRRTTSGRALENEQFF. The CDR3 DNA follows: TGTGCCAGCAGTCGAAGGACAACTAGCGGGAGGGCCTTGGAGAATGAGCAGTTCTTC.

The rearrangement uses TRBV6-2 or TRBV6-3 and TRBJ2-7; D gene unclear. This CDR3 region has 11 residues. Germline CDR1 is MNHEY and CDR2 is SVGEGT. Deletions cut 4 bases from V and 6 bases from J, with 7 bases between. CDR3 DNA: TGTGCCAGCAGTTTCGGCTGCGAGCAGTACTTC. Its translation is CASSFGCEQYF.

The gene calls are TRBV4-3 and TRBJ2-1; D gene uncertain. CDR3 length equals 14 residues. The V gene lost 0 bases and the J gene lost 0 bases, with 3 bases spanning the gap. The germline gives CDR1 LGHNA, CDR2 YSLEER. The CDR3 region has the DNA TGCGCCAGCAGCCAAGATTTCTCCTACAATGAGCAGTTCTTC. Protein sequence: CASSQDFSYNEQFF.

This clonotype appeared a few times. The V and J genes are TRBV5-1 and TRBJ2-3; 10 bases match TRBD2. The CDR3 has 16 amino acids. V dropped 4 bases and J dropped 6; count of bases not matched to a gene: 11. Germline CDR1 is SGHRS and CDR2 is YFSETQ. This chain's CDR3 is CASSIRTSGRPDTQYF. The CDR3 bases are TGCGCCAGCAGCATACGGACTAGCGGTCGTCCGGATACGCAGTATTTT.

J is TRBJ2-4 and V is TRBV20-1; a possible D gene is TRBD2 (5 bases). Germline CDR1 is DFQATT and CDR2 is SNEGSKA (reference sequence). The CDR3 sequence is 13 residues long. V was shortened by 3 bases and J by 7 bases, with 13 bases between the two germline ends. The CDR3 DNA reads as TGCAGTGCTAGTGCACCCGGAGGCAACATTCAGTACTTC. Translation gives CSASAPGGNIQYF.

J is TRBJ2-2 and V is TRBV18, with 7 bases lining up with TRBD2. The V segment lost 2 bases and the J segment 8 bases; nucleotides outside the gene matches: 11. Germline assignment: CDR1 KGHSH and CDR2 LQKENI. The length of the CDR3 is 16 residues. Here the CDR3 reads CASSPSGDRKSGELFF. The DNA for the CDR3 is TGTGCCAGCTCACCAAGCGGGGACCGAAAATCGGGGGAGCTGTTTTTT.

This rearrangement joins TRBV2 to TRBJ1-2; D is uncertain. The CDR3 consists of 12 residues. Germline lookup yields CDR1 SNHLY and CDR2 FYNNEI. The V and J ends lost 7 bases and 8 bases respectively, with 14 bases between them. In DNA, the CDR3 is TGTGCCAGCAATCGGGGAAACCGGGGCTACACCTTC. It encodes CASNRGNRGYTF.

This chain connects TRBV5-1 to TRBJ2-1; the match to TRBD2 covers 12 bases. Germline values: CDR1 SGHRS, CDR2 YFSETQ. With V trimmed by 5 bases and J by 7 bases, 13 bases remained unmatched. This CDR3 spans 17 amino acids. CDR3 in DNA: TGCGCCAGCAGTGGGACTAGCGGGCTCGCGGCGGGGAATGAGCAGTTCTTC. Its protein is CASSGTSGLAAGNEQFF. Complete variable domain (other parts from reference TRBV5-1 and TRBJ2-1): KAGVTQTPRYLIKTRGQQVTLSCSPISGHRSVSWYQQTPGQGLQFLFEYFSETQRNKGNFPGRFSGRQFSNSRSEMNVSTLELGDSALYLCASSGTSGLAAGNEQFFGPGTRLTVL.

The chain couples TRBV15 to TRBJ2-7; 9 bases align to TRBD2. CDR1 and CDR2 (germline): LNHNV, YYDKDF (reference sequence). The length of the CDR3 is 17 residues. With V trimmed by 0 bases and J by 3 bases, 9 bases remained unmatched. The CDR3 sequence is CATSRDLLSGRNYEQYF. CDR3 sequence (DNA): TGTGCCACCAGCAGAGATCTCTTGAGCGGGAGGAACTACGAGCAGTACTTC.

This clonotype appeared a few times. This chain connects TRBV5-1 to TRBJ2-1, with D possibly TRBD1 on 6 matching bases. In germline, CDR1 is SGHRS, CDR2 YFSETQ. The length of the CDR3 is 15 residues. Deletions cut 0 bases from V and 4 bases from J, with 11 bases between. The CDR3 region is CASSLARGAYNEQFF. In DNA, the CDR3 is TGCGCCAGCAGCTTGGCCAGGGGCGCTTACAATGAGCAGTTCTTC.

This clonotype was found a few times. This chain links TRBV25-1 with TRBJ2-7, with D tentatively TRBD1 or TRBD2 (5 bases each). V lost 1 base and J 9 bases, leaving 13 bases between the germline ends. Per germline, CDR1 MGHDK and CDR2 SYGVNS. This CDR3 spans 13 amino acids. The CDR3 spells CASSECEGCRQYF. As DNA, the CDR3 is TGTGCCAGCAGTGAATGCGAGGGGTGCAGGCAGTACTTC.

The table lists this clonotype with a count of one. The chain couples TRBV11-2 to TRBJ2-1, with D perhaps matching TRBD1 or TRBD2 (5 bases each). Deletions cut 5 bases from V and 9 bases from J, with 17 bases between. This CDR3 has 14 amino acids. CDR1 SGHAT and CDR2 FQNNGV come from the germline V gene. The DNA of the CDR3 is TGTGCCAGCAGCCCTATGGGGGAAATGAGTGAGCAGTTCTTC. This sequence encodes CASSPMGEMSEQFF.

The chain recombines TRBV15 with TRBJ1-5; D remains ambiguous. Deletions cut 0 bases from V and 10 bases from J, with 10 bases between. Germline loops: CDR1 LNHNV, CDR2 YYDKDF (reference sequence). This CDR3 has 13 residues. CDR3 DNA: TGTGCCACCAGCAGAGATTTAGGTTCTCCCCAGCATTTT. It yields the protein CATSRDLGSPQHF.

This rearrangement joins TRBV7-9 to TRBJ1-2; D is possibly TRBD1 (5 bases). V was trimmed by 1 base and J by 6 bases, leaving 12 bases between them. Germline loops: CDR1 SEHNR, CDR2 FQNEAQ (reference sequence). This CDR3 has 14 residues. In DNA, the CDR3 is TGTGCCAGCAGCTTAGTTCCAGGGAATAATGGCTACACCTTC. Amino acids: CASSLVPGNNGYTF.

This clonotype was seen a few times. This sequence joins TRBV20-1 and TRBJ1-2; no firm D call. V was shortened by 1 base and J by 4 bases, with 13 bases between the two germline ends. CDR1 is DFQATT, CDR2 SNEGSKA, per germline (reference sequence). The CDR3 consists of 14 residues. CDR3 nucleotide sequence: TGCAGTGCTAGAGTTATTGGGAGGGTCTATGGCTACACCTTC. It specifies CSARVIGRVYGYTF.